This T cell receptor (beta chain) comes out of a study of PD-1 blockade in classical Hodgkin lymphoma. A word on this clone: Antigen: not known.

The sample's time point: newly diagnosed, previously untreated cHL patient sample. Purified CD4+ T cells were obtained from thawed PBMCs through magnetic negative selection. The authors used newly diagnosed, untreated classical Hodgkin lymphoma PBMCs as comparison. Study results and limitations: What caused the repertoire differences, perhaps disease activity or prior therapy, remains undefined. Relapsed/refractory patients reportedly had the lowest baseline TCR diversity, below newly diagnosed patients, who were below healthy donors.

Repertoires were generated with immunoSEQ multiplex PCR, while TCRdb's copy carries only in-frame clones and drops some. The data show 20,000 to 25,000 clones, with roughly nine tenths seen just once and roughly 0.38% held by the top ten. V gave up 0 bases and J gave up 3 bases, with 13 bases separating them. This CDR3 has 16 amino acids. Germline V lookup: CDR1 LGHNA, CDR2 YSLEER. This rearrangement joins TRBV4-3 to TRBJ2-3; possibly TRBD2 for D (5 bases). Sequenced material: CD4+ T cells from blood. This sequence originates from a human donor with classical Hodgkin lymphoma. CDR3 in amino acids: CASSQDLSAETDTQYF. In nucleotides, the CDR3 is TGCGCCAGCAGCCAAGATCTGTCAGCGGAGACAGATACGCAGTATTTT.